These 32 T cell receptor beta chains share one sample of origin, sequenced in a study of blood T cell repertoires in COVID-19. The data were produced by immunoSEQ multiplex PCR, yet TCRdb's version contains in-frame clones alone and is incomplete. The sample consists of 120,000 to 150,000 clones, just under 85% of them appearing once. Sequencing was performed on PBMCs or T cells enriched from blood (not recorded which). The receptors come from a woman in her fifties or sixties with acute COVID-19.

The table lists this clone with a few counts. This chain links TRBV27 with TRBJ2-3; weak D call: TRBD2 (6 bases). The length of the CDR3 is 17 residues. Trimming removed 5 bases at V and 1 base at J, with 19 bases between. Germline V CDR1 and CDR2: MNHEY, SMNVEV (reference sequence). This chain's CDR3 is CASSLLPSGGGTDTQYF. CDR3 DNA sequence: TGTGCCAGCAGTCTCCTCCCCTCCGGGGGAGGCACAGATACGCAGTATTTT.

Here the CDR3 DNA reads TGCGCCAGCAGCCAAGATGTAGCAGGGGTCAGGCAGCCCCAGCATTTT. It specifies CASSQDVAGVRQPQHF. The rearrangement links TRBV4-1 to TRBJ1-5; TRBD1 might be the D (6 bases). The V end was cut by 0 bases, the J end by 7 bases, with 16 bases between. There are 16 residues in the CDR3. The germline gives CDR1 MGHRA, CDR2 YSYEKL.

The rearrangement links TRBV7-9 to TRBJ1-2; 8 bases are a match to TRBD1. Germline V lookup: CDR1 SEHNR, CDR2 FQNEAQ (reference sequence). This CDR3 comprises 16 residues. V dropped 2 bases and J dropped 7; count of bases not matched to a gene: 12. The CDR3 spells CASSLTQTGETGGYTF. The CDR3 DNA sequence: TGTGCCAGCAGCTTAACCCAGACAGGGGAGACGGGTGGCTACACCTTC.

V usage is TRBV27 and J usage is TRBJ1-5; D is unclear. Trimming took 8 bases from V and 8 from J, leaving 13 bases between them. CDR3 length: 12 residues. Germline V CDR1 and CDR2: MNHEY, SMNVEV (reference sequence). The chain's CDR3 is CASVLRREPQHF. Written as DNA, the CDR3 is TGTGCCAGCGTATTAAGGAGAGAGCCCCAGCATTTT.

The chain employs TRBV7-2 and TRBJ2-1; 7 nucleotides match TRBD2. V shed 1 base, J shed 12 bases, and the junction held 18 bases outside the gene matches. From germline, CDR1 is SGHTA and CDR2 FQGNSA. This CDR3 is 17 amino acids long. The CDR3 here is CASSLVYGSAGEVAQFF. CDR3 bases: TGTGCCAGCAGCTTAGTTTATGGATCGGCGGGAGAAGTAGCGCAGTTCTTC.

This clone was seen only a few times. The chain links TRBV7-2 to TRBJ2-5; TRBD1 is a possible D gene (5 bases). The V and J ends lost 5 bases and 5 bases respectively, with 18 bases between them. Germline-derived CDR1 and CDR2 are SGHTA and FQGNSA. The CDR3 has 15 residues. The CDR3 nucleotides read TGTGCCAGCAGCCAAGGTCGTAGGGGTGGGGAGACCCAGTACTTC. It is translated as CASSQGRRGGETQYF. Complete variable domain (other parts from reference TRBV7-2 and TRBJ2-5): GAGVSQSPSNKVTEKGKDVELRCDPISGHTALYWYRQSLGQGLEFLIYFQGNSAPDKSGLPSDRFSAERTGGSVSTLTIQRTQQEDSAVYLCASSQGRRGGETQYFGPGTRLLVL.

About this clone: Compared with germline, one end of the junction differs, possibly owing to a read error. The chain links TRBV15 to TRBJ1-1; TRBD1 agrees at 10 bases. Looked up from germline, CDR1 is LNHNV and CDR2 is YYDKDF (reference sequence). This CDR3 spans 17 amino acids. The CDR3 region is CATSGEIRRTGGPEAFF. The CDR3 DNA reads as TGTGCCACCAGCGGAGAAATTCGTCGGACAGGGGGTCCTGAAGCTTTCTTT. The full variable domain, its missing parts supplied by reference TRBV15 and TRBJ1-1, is DAMVIQNPRYQVTQFGKPVTLSCSQTLNHNVMYWYQQKSSQAPKLLFHYYDKDFNNEADTPDNFQSRRPNTSFCFLDIRSPGLGDTAMYLCATSGEIRRTGGPEAFFGQGTRLTVV.

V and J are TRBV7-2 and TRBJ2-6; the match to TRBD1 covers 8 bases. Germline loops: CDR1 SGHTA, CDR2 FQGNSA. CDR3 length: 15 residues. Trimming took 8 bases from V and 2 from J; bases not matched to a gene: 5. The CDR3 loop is CASGDRGAGANVLTF. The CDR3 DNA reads TGTGCCAGCGGCGACAGGGGTGCTGGGGCCAACGTCCTGACTTTC.

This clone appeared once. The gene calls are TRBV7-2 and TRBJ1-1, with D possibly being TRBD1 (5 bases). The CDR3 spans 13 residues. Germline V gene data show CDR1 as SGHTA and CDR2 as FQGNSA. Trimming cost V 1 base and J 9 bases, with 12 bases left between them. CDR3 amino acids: CASSLEKRGKAFF. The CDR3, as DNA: TGTGCCAGCAGCTTAGAGAAGCGGGGGAAAGCTTTCTTT.

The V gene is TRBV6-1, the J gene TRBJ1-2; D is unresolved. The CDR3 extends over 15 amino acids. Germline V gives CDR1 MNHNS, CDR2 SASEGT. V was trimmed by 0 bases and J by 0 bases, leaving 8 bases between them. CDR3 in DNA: TGTGCCAGCAGTGAAGCGAGAGGCCCTAACTATGGCTACACCTTC. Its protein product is CASSEARGPNYGYTF.

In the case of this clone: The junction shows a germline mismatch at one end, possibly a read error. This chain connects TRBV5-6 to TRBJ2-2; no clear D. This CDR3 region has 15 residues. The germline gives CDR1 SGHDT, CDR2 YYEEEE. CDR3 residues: CASNHGRANAGELFF. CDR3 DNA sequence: TGTGCCAGCAACCATGGTCGCGCGAACGCCGGGGAGCTGTTTTTT.

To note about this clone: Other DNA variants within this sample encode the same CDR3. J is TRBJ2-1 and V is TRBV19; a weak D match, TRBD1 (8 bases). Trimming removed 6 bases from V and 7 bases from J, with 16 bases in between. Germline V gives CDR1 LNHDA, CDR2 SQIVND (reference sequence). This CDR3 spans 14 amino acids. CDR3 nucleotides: TGTGCCAGTAGCCGACAGGGGAGGGTGAATGAGCAGTTCTTC. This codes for CASSRQGRVNEQFF.

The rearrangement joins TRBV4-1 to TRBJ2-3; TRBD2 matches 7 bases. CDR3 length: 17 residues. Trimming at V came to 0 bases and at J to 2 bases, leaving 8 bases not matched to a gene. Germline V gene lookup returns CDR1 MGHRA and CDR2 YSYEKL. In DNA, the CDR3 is TGCGCCAGCAGCCAAGATAAGTGGGGAGGGGTCACAGATACGCAGTATTTT. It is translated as CASSQDKWGGVTDTQYF.

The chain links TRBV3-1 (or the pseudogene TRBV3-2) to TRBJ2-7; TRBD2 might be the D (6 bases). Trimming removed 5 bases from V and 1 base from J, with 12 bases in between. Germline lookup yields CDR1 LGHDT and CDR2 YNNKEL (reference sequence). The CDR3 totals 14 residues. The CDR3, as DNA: TGTGCCAGCAGCACCGGACTAAATTCCTACGAGCAGTACTTC. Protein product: CASSTGLNSYEQYF.

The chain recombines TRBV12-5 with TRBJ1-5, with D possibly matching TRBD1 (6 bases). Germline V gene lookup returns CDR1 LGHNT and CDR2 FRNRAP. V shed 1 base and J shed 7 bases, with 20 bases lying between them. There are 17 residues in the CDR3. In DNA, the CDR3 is TGTGCTAGTGGTTTGGCCAATTGTTACAGGGAATGGCAGCCCCAGCATTTT. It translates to CASGLANCYREWQPQHF.

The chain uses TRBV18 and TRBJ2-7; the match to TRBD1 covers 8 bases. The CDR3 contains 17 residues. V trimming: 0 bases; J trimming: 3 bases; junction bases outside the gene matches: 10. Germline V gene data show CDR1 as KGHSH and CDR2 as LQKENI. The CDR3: CASSPPSRGRTGYEQYF. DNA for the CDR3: TGTGCCAGCTCACCACCGAGCAGGGGGCGCACTGGCTACGAGCAGTACTTC.

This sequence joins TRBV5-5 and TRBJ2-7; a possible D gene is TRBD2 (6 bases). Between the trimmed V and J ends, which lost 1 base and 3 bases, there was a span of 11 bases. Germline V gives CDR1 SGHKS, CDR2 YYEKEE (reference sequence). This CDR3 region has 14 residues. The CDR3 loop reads CASSLRRDLYEQYF. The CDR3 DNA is TGTGCCAGCAGCTTGAGGCGGGACCTCTACGAGCAGTACTTC. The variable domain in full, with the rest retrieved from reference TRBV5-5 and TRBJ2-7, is DAGVTQSPTHLIKTRGQQVTLRCSPISGHKSVSWYQQVLGQGPQFIFQYYEKEERGRGNFPDRFSARQFPNYSSELNVNALLLGDSALYLCASSLRRDLYEQYFGPGTRLTVT.

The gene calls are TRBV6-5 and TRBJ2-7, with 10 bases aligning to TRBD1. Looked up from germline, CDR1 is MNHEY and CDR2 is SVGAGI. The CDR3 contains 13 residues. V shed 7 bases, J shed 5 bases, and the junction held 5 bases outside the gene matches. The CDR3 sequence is CASNPGQGDEQYF. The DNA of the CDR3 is TGTGCCAGCAACCCTGGACAGGGGGACGAGCAGTACTTC.

CDR3: CASGRDRIYGYTF. DNA of the CDR3: TGTGCTAGTGGCCGGGACAGAATTTATGGCTACACCTTC. The rearrangement uses TRBV12-5 and TRBJ1-2; TRBD1 matches at 7 bases. The V segment lost 6 bases and the J segment 5 bases; nucleotides outside the gene matches: 6. The germline V gene encodes CDR1 LGHNT and CDR2 FRNRAP. The CDR3 length is 13 residues.

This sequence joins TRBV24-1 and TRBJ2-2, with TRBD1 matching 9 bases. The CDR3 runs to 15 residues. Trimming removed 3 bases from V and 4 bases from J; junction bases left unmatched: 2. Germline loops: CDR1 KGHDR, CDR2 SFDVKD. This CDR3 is CATSDTGGLTGELFF. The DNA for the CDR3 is TGTGCCACCAGTGATACAGGGGGCCTCACCGGGGAGCTGTTTTTT.

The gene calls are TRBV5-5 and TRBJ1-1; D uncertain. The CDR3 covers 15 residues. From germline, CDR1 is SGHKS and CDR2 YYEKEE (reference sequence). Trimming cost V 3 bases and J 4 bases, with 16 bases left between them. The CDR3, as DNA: TGTGCCAGCAGCTCCCAACCTGAAGCGGGCACTGAAGCTTTCTTT. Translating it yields CASSSQPEAGTEAFF.

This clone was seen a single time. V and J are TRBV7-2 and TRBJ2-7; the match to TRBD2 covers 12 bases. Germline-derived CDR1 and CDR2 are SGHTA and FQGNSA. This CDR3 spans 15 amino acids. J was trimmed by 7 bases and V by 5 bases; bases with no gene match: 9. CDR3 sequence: CASSPPTSGSREQYF. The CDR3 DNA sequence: TGTGCCAGCAGCCCCCCGACTAGCGGGAGTCGAGAGCAGTACTTC.

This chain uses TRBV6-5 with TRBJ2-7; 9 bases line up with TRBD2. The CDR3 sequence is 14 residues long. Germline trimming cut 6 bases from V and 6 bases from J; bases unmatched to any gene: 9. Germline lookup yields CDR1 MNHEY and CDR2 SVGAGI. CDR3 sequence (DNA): TGTGCCAGCAGGGGGACTAGCTCCGTAGGCGAGCAGTACTTC. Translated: CASRGTSSVGEQYF.

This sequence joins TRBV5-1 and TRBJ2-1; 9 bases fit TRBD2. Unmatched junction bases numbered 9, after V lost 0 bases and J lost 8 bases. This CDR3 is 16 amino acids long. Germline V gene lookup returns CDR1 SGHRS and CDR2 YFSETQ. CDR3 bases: TGCGCCAGCAGCTTGGCGGCGGGAGGGCCCCGGGATGAGCAGTTCTTC. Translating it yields CASSLAAGGPRDEQFF.

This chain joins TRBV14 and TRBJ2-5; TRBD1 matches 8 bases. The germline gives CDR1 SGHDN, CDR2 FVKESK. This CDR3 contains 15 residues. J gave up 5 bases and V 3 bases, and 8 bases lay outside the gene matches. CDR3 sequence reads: CASSQLAGGAETQYF. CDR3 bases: TGTGCCAGCAGCCAGTTGGCAGGGGGCGCGGAGACCCAGTACTTC. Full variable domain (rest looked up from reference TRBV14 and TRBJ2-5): EAGVTQFPSHSVIEKGQTVTLRCDPISGHDNLYWYRRVMGKEIKFLLHFVKESKQDESGMPNNRFLAERTGGTYSTLKVQPAELEDSGVYFCASSQLAGGAETQYFGPGTRLLVL.

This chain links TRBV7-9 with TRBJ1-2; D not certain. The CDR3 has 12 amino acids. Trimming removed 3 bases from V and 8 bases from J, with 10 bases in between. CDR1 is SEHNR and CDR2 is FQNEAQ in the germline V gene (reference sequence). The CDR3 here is CASSFKGGGYTF. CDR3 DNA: TGTGCCAGCAGCTTCAAAGGCGGCGGCTACACCTTC.

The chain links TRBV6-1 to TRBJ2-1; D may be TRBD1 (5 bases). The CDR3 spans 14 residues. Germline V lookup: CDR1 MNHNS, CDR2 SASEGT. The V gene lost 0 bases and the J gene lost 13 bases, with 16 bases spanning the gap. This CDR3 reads CASSEAPRTSSQFF. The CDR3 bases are TGTGCCAGCAGTGAAGCCCCACGGACAAGCTCCCAGTTCTTC.

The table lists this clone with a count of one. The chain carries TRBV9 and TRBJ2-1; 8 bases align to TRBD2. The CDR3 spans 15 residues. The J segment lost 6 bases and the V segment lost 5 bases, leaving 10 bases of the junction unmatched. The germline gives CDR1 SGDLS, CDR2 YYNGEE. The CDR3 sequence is CASRPPGLGGNEQFF. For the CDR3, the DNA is TGTGCCAGCAGACCGCCGGGACTAGGGGGCAATGAGCAGTTCTTC.

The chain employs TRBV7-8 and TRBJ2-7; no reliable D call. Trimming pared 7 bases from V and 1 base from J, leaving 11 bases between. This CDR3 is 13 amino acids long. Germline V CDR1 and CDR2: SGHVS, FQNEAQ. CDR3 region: CASTPVRSYEQYF. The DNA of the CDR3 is TGTGCCAGCACCCCCGTCAGGTCCTACGAGCAGTACTTC. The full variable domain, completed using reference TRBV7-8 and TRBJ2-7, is GAGVSQSPRYKVAKRGQDVALRCDPISGHVSLFWYQQALGQGPEFLTYFQNEAQLDKSGLPSDRFFAERPEGSVSTLKIQRTQQEDSAVYLCASTPVRSYEQYFGPGTRLTVT.

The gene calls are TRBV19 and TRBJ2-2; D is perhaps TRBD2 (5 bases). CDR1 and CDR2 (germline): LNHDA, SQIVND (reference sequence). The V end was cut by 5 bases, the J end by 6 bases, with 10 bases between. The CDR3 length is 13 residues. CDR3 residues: CASSFGLAGELFF. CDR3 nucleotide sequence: TGTGCCAGTAGTTTTGGACTGGCCGGGGAGCTGTTTTTT.

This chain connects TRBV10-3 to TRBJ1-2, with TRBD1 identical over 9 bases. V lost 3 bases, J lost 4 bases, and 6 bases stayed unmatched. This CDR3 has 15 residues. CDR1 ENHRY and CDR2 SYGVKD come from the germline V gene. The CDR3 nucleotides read TGTGCCATCAGTGACGCGGGACAGGGTGTCTATGGCTACACCTTC. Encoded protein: CAISDAGQGVYGYTF.

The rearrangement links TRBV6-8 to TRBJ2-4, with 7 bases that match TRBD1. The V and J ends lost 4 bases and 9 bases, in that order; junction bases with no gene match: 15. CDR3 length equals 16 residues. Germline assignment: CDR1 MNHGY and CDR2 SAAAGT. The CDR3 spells CASSSQNDRQGGIQYF. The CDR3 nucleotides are TGTGCCAGCAGTTCACAAAACGATCGACAGGGTGGCATTCAGTACTTC.